This TCR beta chain was identified during a study of OX40 agonist ivuxolimab in advanced cancers. With regard to the full study: Ivuxolimab was a fully human IgG2 agonistic monoclonal antibody targeting the costimulatory receptor OX40 (CD134). Intravenous ivuxolimab was administered to patients every 2 weeks at six dose levels: 0.01, 0.1, 0.3, 1.5, 3 and 10 mg/kg. Of the roughly 50 dose-escalation patients, hepatocellular carcinoma was present in approximately 20, melanoma in roughly 15, renal cell carcinoma in 9 and head and neck cancer in 9. A male proportion of 82.7% and a mean age of 60 years, ranging from about 20 to 79, were recorded for the dose-escalation cohort. Prior anti-PD-1, anti-PD-L1 or anti-CTLA-4 therapy was permitted, and checkpoint inhibitors had been received by around 39% of dose-escalation patients. Partial responses occurred in three dose-escalation patients: two with cutaneous melanoma and one with hepatocellular carcinoma. Peripheral TCRbeta sequencing aimed to test whether ivuxolimab altered TCR sequence diversity and caused clonal T-cell expansion. The paper reports the monotherapy dose-escalation portion (N of about 51 patients) of the phase I ivuxolimab trial. The investigation overall reported the following: In the 0.1-3.0 mg/kg groups, partial responders were among the patients with the lowest normalized peripheral clonal expansion, particularly in CD8+ T cells. After ivuxolimab, CD8+ T cells had more expanded clones than CD4+ T cells on average. The antigen specificity of the peripheral T cells that underwent clonal expansion was not determined. Clonal expansion of both CD4+ and CD8+ blood T cells was observed from baseline to week 6 at doses 0.1 to 3.0 mg/kg. Low levels of normalized T-cell clonal expansion were also seen in some patients who did not respond.

The CDR3 holds 15 amino acids from the cysteine to the phenylalanine. Only CDR3 DNA is held: 45 bases, read in frame from base 1. CDR1 and CDR2, per the germline V gene, are MDHEN and SYDVKM. A distance of 7 bases separates the germline ends of V and J, which lose 2 bases and 0 bases respectively. To sequence the TCRbeta CDR3 region, genomic DNA was isolated from the sorted cells. TCRbeta CDR3 regions were sequenced using the immunoSEQ Assay. The table comes from immuneACCESS by way of TCRdb, which keeps in-frame sequences with V and J called. Part of the clones is missing from these tables; in studies checked, under half for an unresolved V gene and the rest for unknown reasons. The sample table contains tens of thousands of clones; only one count was recorded for about 88% of them. The ten largest clones take up approximately 6.6% of the sample. The trial excluded patients who had a history of autoimmune disease or who were on systemic immunosuppression. In every dose cohort, peripheral blood was drawn for TCR sequencing at baseline, cycle 4 day 1, and cycle 7 day 1. Samples were obtained from an open-label, multicenter, first-in-human phase I dose-escalation trial of ivuxolimab. Adults with locally advanced or metastatic head and neck squamous cell, hepatocellular, melanoma or renal cell carcinoma were enrolled in the trial. Before TCR sequencing, CD4+ T cells and CD8+ T cells from peripheral blood were sorted into separate populations.

Comment on this clone: The antigen it binds to is not known. No qualities accompany the bases; no much larger clone lies one base away.

Sequenced here: CD4+ or CD8+ T cells sorted from blood, sampled in a trial of the OX40 agonist ivuxolimab. The TCR was taken from an adult with an advanced solid tumor such as melanoma, head and neck, liver or kidney cancer. The chain employs TRBV28 and TRBJ2-2, and TRBD1 may be the D gene, going by 5 matching bases. The CDR3 reads as follows: CASSLRQSNTGELFF. At the DNA level, the sequence is TGTGCCAGCAGTTTACGACAGTCGAACACCGGGGAGCTGTTTTTT.